The 24 T cell receptor beta chains given below trace back to one sample, sequenced in a study of CD8+CD57+ T cells in acquired aplastic anemia. Whoever was chosen for sequencing had shown CD8+CD57+ cell expansion by flow cytometry. Investigators profiled TCR beta VDJ and CDR3 from genomic DNA template. TCRdb independently ran MiXCR on the reads; one entry per CDR3 protein. This sample has 250,000 to 350,000 distinct CDR3 sequences; roughly 61% occur once, and the top ten carry 1.3%. The specimen sequenced was sorted CD4+, CD8+, or CD8+CD57+ T cells (not recorded which) from PBMCs. The receptor set was obtained from a human donor with aplastic anemia.

The rearrangement uses TRBV7-2 and TRBJ2-1; tentatively, D is TRBD2 (6 bases). With 5 bases removed from V and 8 bases from J, the gap between germline ends came to 19 bases. CDR3 length: 15 amino acids. Germline assignment: CDR1 SGHTA and CDR2 FQGNSA. CDR3 in amino acids: CASSRAGTGDDEQFF. In DNA, the CDR3 is TGTGCCAGCAGCCGCGCCGGGACGGGGGACGATGAGCAGTTCTTC.

This clonotype was recorded at least ten times. One junction end disagrees with the germline gene, perhaps due to a read error. This CDR3 reads CASSYSRQGGNLPLHF. In DNA form, the CDR3 reads TGTGCCAGCAGTTACTCGAGGCAGGGAGGGAATTTACCCCTCCACTTT. The chain couples TRBV6-5 to TRBJ1-6, with a weak D call TRBD1 (5 bases). The CDR3 sequence is 16 residues long. CDR1 MNHEY and CDR2 SVGAGI come from the germline V gene.

The rearrangement joins TRBV5-1 to TRBJ2-7; D perhaps matches TRBD1 (6 bases). Germline-derived CDR1 and CDR2 are SGHRS and YFSETQ. Trimming removed 3 bases at V and 0 bases at J, with 16 bases between. The CDR3 spans 16 residues. The CDR3 loop reads CASSSAPLQGSYEQYF. DNA of the CDR3: TGCGCCAGCAGCTCGGCACCCTTACAGGGCTCCTACGAGCAGTACTTC.

The gene calls are TRBV10-3 and TRBJ1-1; tentatively, D is TRBD1 (6 bases). Germline assignment: CDR1 ENHRY and CDR2 SYGVKD. V was clipped by 4 bases and J by 6 bases, with 27 bases between them. CDR3 length equals 18 residues. DNA for the CDR3: TGTGCCATCAGTGGGCAGGGAGGGAGGGGGACGGGGAATCCTGAAGCTTTCTTT. This codes for CAISGQGGRGTGNPEAFF.

V gene TRBV19 combines with J gene TRBJ1-2, with D uncertain. The V end was cut by 7 bases, the J end by 8 bases, with 14 bases between. CDR1 LNHDA and CDR2 SQIVND come from the germline V gene (reference sequence). The length of the CDR3 is 12 residues. The CDR3 nucleotides read TGTGCCAGTACCCCGCAGTTCGGGGGCTACACCTTC. Protein: CASTPQFGGYTF.

This clonotype was seen a single time. This chain joins TRBV2 and TRBJ2-5; TRBD2 agrees at 16 bases. The last part of the DNA fits TRBJ2-7 better; the J call may be wrong. The CDR3 has 14 amino acids. The germline V gene encodes CDR1 SNHLY and CDR2 FYNNEI. CDR3 bases: TGTGCCAGCCGGGGACTAGCGGGAGGGAACGAGCAGTACTTC. This encodes CASRGLAGGNEQYF.

Remarks on this clonotype: The missing conserved phenylalanine or tryptophan at the end of this CDR3 makes a read error likely. The chain joins TRBV19 to TRBJ2-5; D remains unclear. V was cut by 1 base and J by 3 bases, with 6 bases left in between. This CDR3 has 13 amino acids. CDR1 and CDR2 from the germline V gene are LNHDA and SQIVND (reference sequence). The CDR3 sequence is CASSIGSKETQYS. CDR3 sequence (DNA): TGTGCCAGTAGTATAGGGAGCAAAGAGACCCAGTACTCC.

In this sample, this clonotype turned up once. The chain is built from TRBV2 and TRBJ2-5; TRBD2 matches 8 bases. The length of the CDR3 is 12 residues. Germline V gene sequence: CDR1 SNHLY, CDR2 FYNNEI. The J segment lost 10 bases and the V segment lost 7 bases, leaving 8 bases of the junction unmatched. CDR3 in amino acids: CASKGSGDHQYF. Written as DNA, the CDR3 is TGTGCCAGCAAGGGTAGCGGGGATCACCAGTACTTC.

This clonotype was counted ten times or more. The rearrangement links TRBV9 to TRBJ2-5; 11 nucleotides agree with TRBD2. CDR3 size: 17 residues. The germline CDR1 and CDR2 sequences are SGDLS and YYNGEE. J gave up 5 bases and V 3 bases, and 12 bases lay outside the gene matches. CDR3 sequence reads: CASSAGLLAGESETQYF. The CDR3 bases are TGTGCCAGCAGCGCCGGACTACTAGCGGGAGAATCGGAGACCCAGTACTTC.

For this clonotype: A read error may explain this, as a much larger clone is one base away. The genes are TRBV6-1 and TRBJ2-3; a possible D gene is TRBD1 (6 bases). In germline, CDR1 is MNHNS, CDR2 SASEGT. Trimming pared 7 bases from V and 5 bases from J, leaving 22 bases between. This CDR3 has 16 residues. The CDR3 nucleotides are TGTGCCAGCACGATTGGCCTGGTAGCCAGGGGAGATACGCAGTATTTT. It specifies CASTIGLVARGDTQYF.

The table lists this clonotype with many counts. The chain employs TRBV20-1 and TRBJ2-3; TRBD1 matches at 8 bases. J lost 2 bases, V lost 3 bases, and 10 bases had no gene match. The germline gives CDR1 DFQATT, CDR2 SNEGSKA (reference sequence). The CDR3 is made up of 16 amino acids. CDR3 sequence reads: CSASLRTGRNTDTQYF. The CDR3 DNA reads as TGCAGTGCTAGCCTCCGGACAGGGAGGAACACAGATACGCAGTATTTT.

This clonotype was detected ten times or more. This sequence joins TRBV5-1 and TRBJ1-1; the D gene is possibly TRBD1 (5 bases). Germline V CDR1 and CDR2: SGHRS, YFSETQ. The CDR3 runs 13 residues. V lost 0 bases to trimming and J lost 4 bases, with 7 bases between them. The CDR3 sequence: CASSLVGVTEAFF. CDR3 nucleotide sequence: TGCGCCAGCAGCTTGGTGGGGGTCACTGAAGCTTTCTTT.

The rearrangement links TRBV29-1 to TRBJ2-3; TRBD2 aligns across 12 bases. Germline CDR1 reads SQVTM; CDR2 reads ANQGSEA. This CDR3 is 12 amino acids long. The CDR3 reads CVTSGSTDTQYF. CDR3 in DNA: TGCGTGACTAGCGGGAGTACAGATACGCAGTATTTT.

The chain joins TRBV7-8 to TRBJ1-5; the match to TRBD1 covers 8 bases. The CDR3 is 17 residues long. With 6 bases clipped from V and 1 base from J, the junction kept 11 bases outside the gene matches. Germline CDR1 and CDR2: SGHVS and FQNEAQ. CDR3 coding DNA: TGTGCCAGCAGTTTACTAGGCAGGGGGCGAAGCAATCAGCCCCAGCATTTT. Its protein is CASSLLGRGRSNQPQHF.

In the case of this clonotype: The CDR3 end shows no conserved phenylalanine or tryptophan, and so a read error is likely. No DNA is shown, since the ends of the CDR3 on it are uncertain; the CDR3 is the one TCRdb lists. The V and J genes are TRBV7-9 and TRBJ1-3. Both ends counted, the CDR3 spans 8 residues. Germline CDR1 reads SEHNR; CDR2 reads FQNEAQ (reference sequence). The CDR3 here is CASSPGLA.

This clonotype was recorded a few times. This chain joins TRBV10-3 and TRBJ1-1; no clear D. V dropped 6 bases and J dropped 3 bases, with 11 bases sitting between them. This CDR3 has 13 amino acids. The germline V gene has CDR1 ENHRY and CDR2 SYGVKD. The CDR3 reads CAIRDGRYTEAFF. CDR3 nucleotides: TGTGCCATCAGGGACGGGAGGTACACTGAAGCTTTCTTT.

This clonotype was seen a single time. The rearrangement joins TRBV9 to TRBJ2-1; TRBD2 matches at 12 bases. CDR3 length equals 17 residues. With 9 bases clipped from V and 4 bases from J, the junction kept 14 bases outside the gene matches. Germline V gene data show CDR1 as SGDLS and CDR2 as YYNGEE. CDR3 nucleotides: TGTGCCATCAGTTTACTAGCGGGGGGAACAAATTACAATGAGCAGTTCTTC. Translating gives CAISLLAGGTNYNEQFF. Variable domain in full (rest from reference TRBV9 and TRBJ2-1): DSGVTQTPKHLITATGQRVTLRCSPRSGDLSVYWYQQSLDQGLQFLIQYYNGEERAKGNILERFSAQQFPDLHSELNLSSLELGDSALYFCAISLLAGGTNYNEQFFGPGTRLTVL.

This sequence joins TRBV7-6 and TRBJ2-1, with 9 bases that match TRBD2. V lost 4 bases and J lost 12; bases outside the gene matches: 16. CDR1 and CDR2 (germline): SGHVS, FNYEAQ. The CDR3 sequence is 16 residues long. In DNA, the CDR3 is TGTGCCAGCAGCTCCATAGCGGGGGTGAGCACAGATACGCAGTTCTTC. It is translated as CASSSIAGVSTDTQFF.

This clonotype was observed many times. The V gene is TRBV6-6, the J gene TRBJ2-4; 11 bases are a match to TRBD2. CDR3 length: 14 residues. Germline V CDR1 and CDR2: MNHNY, SVGAGI (reference sequence). V dropped 5 bases and J dropped 7; count of bases not matched to a gene: 4. CDR3 sequence: CASSTRTSGNIQYF. Written as DNA, the CDR3 is TGTGCCAGCAGTACGAGGACTAGCGGGAACATTCAGTACTTC.

V usage is TRBV20-1 and J usage is TRBJ2-1, with 14 bases matching TRBD2. The CDR3 loop spans 11 amino acids. Germline V gene lookup returns CDR1 DFQATT and CDR2 SNEGSKA (reference sequence). Losses at the gene ends were 7 bases for V and 12 bases for J; bases not matched to a gene: 2. The CDR3 DNA is TGCAGTGAAGGACTAGCGGGAGGGCAGTTCTTC. Its protein is CSEGLAGGQFF.

The chain employs TRBV18 and TRBJ1-1, with 8 bases identical to TRBD1. The CDR3 sequence is 16 residues long. V dropped 2 bases and J dropped 3; count of bases not matched to a gene: 8. Germline values: CDR1 KGHSH, CDR2 LQKENI. The CDR3 DNA reads as TGTGCCAGCTCACCAAGACAGGGGAGCGCGGACACTGAAGCTTTCTTT. This sequence encodes CASSPRQGSADTEAFF.

The chain carries TRBV7-9 and TRBJ1-2, with 10 bases matching TRBD1. CDR1 and CDR2 (germline): SEHNR, FQNEAQ (reference sequence). The V segment lost 5 bases and the J segment 8 bases; nucleotides outside the gene matches: 5. The CDR3 runs to 13 residues. CDR3 in amino acids: CASSDRDRGGYTF. In nucleotides, the CDR3 is TGTGCCAGCAGCGACCGGGACAGGGGCGGCTACACCTTC.

The chain couples TRBV29-1 to TRBJ2-1; D is possibly TRBD2 (6 bases). CDR3 length: 14 residues. The V and J ends lost 5 bases and 0 bases respectively, with 11 bases between them. Germline V CDR1 and CDR2: SQVTM, ANQGSEA. CDR3 in amino acids: CSVTRDFSYNEQFF. In DNA form, the CDR3 reads TGCAGCGTTACCCGGGACTTCTCCTACAATGAGCAGTTCTTC.

The chain links TRBV2 to TRBJ1-5; no clear D gene. CDR3 size: 14 residues. Trimming removed 3 bases from V and 0 bases from J, with 6 bases in between. CDR1 and CDR2 (germline): SNHLY, FYNNEI. CDR3 region: CASSEPYSNQPQHF. CDR3 sequence (DNA): TGTGCCAGCAGTGAGCCGTATAGCAATCAGCCCCAGCATTTT.